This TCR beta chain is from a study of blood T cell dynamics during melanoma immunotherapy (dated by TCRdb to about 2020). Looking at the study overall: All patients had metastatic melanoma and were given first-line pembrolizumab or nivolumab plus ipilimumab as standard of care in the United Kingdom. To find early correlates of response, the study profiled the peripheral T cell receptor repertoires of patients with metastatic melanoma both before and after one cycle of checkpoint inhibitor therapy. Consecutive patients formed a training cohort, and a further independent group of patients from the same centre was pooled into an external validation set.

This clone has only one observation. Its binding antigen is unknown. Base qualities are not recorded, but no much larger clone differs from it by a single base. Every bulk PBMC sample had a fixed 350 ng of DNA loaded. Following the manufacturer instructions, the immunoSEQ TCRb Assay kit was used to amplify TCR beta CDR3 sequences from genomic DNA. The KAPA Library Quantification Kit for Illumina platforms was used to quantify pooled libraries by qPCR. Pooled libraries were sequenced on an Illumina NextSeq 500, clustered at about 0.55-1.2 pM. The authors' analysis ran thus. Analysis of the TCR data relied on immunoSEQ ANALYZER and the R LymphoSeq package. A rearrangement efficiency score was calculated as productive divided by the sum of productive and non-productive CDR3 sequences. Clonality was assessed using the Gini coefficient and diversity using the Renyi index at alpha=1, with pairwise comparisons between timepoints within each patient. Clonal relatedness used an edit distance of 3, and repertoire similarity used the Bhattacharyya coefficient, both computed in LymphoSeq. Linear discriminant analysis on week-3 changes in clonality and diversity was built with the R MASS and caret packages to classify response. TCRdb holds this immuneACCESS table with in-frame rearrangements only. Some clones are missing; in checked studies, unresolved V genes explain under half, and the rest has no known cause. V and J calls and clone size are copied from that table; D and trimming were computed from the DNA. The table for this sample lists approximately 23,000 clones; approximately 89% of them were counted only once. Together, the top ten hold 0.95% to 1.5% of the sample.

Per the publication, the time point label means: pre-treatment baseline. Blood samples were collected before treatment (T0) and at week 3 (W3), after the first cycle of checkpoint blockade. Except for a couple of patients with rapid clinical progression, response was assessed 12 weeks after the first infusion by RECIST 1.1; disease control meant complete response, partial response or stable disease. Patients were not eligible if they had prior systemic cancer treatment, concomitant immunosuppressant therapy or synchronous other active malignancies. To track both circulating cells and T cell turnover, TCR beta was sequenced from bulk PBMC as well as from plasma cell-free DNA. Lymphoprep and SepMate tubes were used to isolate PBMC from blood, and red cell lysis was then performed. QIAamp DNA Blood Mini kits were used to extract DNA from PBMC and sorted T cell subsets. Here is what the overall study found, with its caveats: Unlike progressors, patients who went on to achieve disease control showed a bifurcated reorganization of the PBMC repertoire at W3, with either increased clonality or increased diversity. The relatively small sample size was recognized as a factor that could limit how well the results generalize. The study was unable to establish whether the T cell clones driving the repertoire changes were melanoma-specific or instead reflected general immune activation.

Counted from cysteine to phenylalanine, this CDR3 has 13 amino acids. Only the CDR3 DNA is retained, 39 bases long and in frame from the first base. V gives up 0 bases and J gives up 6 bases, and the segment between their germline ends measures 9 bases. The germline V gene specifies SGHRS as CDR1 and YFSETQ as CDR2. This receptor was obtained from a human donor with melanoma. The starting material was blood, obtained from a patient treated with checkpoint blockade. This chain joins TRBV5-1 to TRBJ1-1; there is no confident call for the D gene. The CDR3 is CASSLGAEPEAFF. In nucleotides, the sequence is TGCGCCAGCAGCTTGGGGGCAGAACCTGAAGCTTTCTTT.